The 15 T cell receptor beta chains reported below all come from one sample, sequenced in a study of metastatic and nonmetastatic thyroid tumors. Until they underwent thyroid surgery, no patient had received any treatment. With MiXCR, TCRdb reprocessed the PCR reads. The sample holds under 55,000 clones, roughly 18% seen once. Sequenced: blood. These receptors came from a female donor with papillary thyroid cancer or a benign thyroid nodule (not recorded which). Some clones in this sample may be carry-over from other donors' samples.

This clone was seen repeatedly, ten times or more. This chain uses TRBV4-1 with TRBJ1-6; TRBD1 aligns across 9 bases. Germline CDR1 MGHRA, CDR2 YSYEKL. The CDR3 is 19 residues long. Trimming took 1 base from V and 6 from J; bases not matched to a gene: 13. CDR3 nucleotides: TGCGCCAGCAGCCAAGTCGGGACAGGGATTGGTTGGTCTAATTCACCCCTCCACTTT. Amino acids: CASSQVGTGIGWSNSPLHF.

The rearrangement links TRBV20-1 to TRBJ2-1; D might be TRBD2 (6 bases). CDR1 is DFQATT and CDR2 is SNEGSKA in the germline V gene (reference sequence). The CDR3 runs 17 residues. The V gene lost 2 bases and the J gene lost 5 bases, with 22 bases spanning the gap. CDR3 in DNA: TGCAGTGCTAGACCTAGCGTGAGGGCATTCATGGACAATGAGCAGTTCTTC. Encoded protein: CSARPSVRAFMDNEQFF.

The rearrangement links TRBV11-2 to TRBJ1-2; the D gene is possibly TRBD1 (5 bases). V was shortened by 1 base and J by 3 bases, with 18 bases between the two germline ends. CDR1 is SGHAT and CDR2 is FQNNGV in the germline V gene. CDR3 length: 17 amino acids. CDR3 sequence reads: CASSLGGGAGQYYGYTF. Here the CDR3 DNA reads TGTGCCAGCAGCTTAGGGGGGGGTGCAGGGCAGTACTATGGCTACACCTTC.

This clone has at least ten counts. The chain carries TRBV7-3 and TRBJ2-6; no definite D call. Germline V gene lookup returns CDR1 SGHTA and CDR2 FQGTGA. The CDR3 runs 13 residues. The germline V and J ends were trimmed by 2 bases and 4 bases, with 3 bases remaining between them. The CDR3 DNA reads TGTGCCAGCAGCTTAGGGGGGGCCAACGTCCTGACTTTC. The encoded protein is CASSLGGANVLTF.

On this clone: Its ends do not fully match the called genes, so a read error is possible. The chain has TRBV28 and TRBJ2-2, with D uncertain. The CDR3 runs to 16 residues. The germline CDR1 and CDR2 sequences are MDHEN and SYDVKM. The CDR3 DNA sequence: TGTGCCAGCGCCCCCGTGTGGCGGTGGAACACCGGTGAGCTGTTTTTT. Translated, it gives CASAPVWRWNTGELFF.

A remark on this clone: The junction departs from germline at one end; a sequencing error may be responsible. The genes are TRBV11-2 and TRBJ2-1; 7 bases match TRBD2. The CDR3 spans 16 residues. Germline lookup yields CDR1 SGHAT and CDR2 FQNNGV. The CDR3 region is CASSLVGTIGYNGQFF. The CDR3 nucleotides read TGTGCCAGCAGCTTAGTGGGGACTATCGGTTACAATGGGCAGTTCTTC.

This clone has only a few counts. A junction boundary mismatches the germline segment, possibly from a read error. Other DNA sequences from this sample encode an identical CDR3 as well. This chain connects TRBV7-9 to TRBJ1-2, with D unresolved. The germline V gene has CDR1 SEHNR and CDR2 FQNEAQ (reference sequence). This CDR3 has 12 residues. DNA for the CDR3: TGTGCCAGTAGCTCCGGTACGGATGGCTACACCTTC. This codes for CASSSGTDGYTF.

The chain links TRBV4-1 to TRBJ1-5; 7 nucleotides line up with TRBD1. The CDR3 length is 17 residues. The trim removed 4 bases at V and 7 bases at J, leaving 16 bases unmatched. Germline values: CDR1 MGHRA, CDR2 YSYEKL. The CDR3 region is CASSPNPRQGLGQPQHF. DNA for the CDR3: TGCGCCAGCAGCCCGAACCCCCGACAGGGCTTAGGGCAGCCCCAGCATTTT.

This clone was observed at least ten times. The chain recombines TRBV30 with TRBJ2-4, with TRBD1 as a possible D gene (6 bases). The ends were cut back, 0 bases at V and 3 bases at J, with 6 bases in the middle. Germline V gene lookup returns CDR1 GTSNPN and CDR2 SVGIG (reference sequence). This CDR3 contains 13 residues. The CDR3 region is CAWSVGGKNIQYF. CDR3 nucleotide sequence: TGTGCCTGGAGTGTAGGGGGCAAAAACATTCAGTACTTC. The complete variable domain, with remaining parts taken from reference TRBV30 and TRBJ2-4, reads SQTIHQWPATLVQPVGSPLSLECTVEGTSNPNLYWYRQAAGRGLQLLFYSVGIGQISSEVPQNLSASRPQDRQFILSSKKLLLSDSGFYLCAWSVGGKNIQYFGAGTRLSVL.

This clone was observed many times. The rearrangement joins TRBV19 to TRBJ1-1; TRBD1 matches 7 bases. The CDR3 length is 13 residues. Germline V gene lookup returns CDR1 LNHDA and CDR2 SQIVND (reference sequence). V gave up 5 bases and J gave up 4 bases; unmatched junction bases: 4. CDR3 nucleotides: TGTGCCAGTAGTCTCGGGACAGCCACTGAAGCTTTCTTT. Its protein product is CASSLGTATEAFF. Based on the CDR3 plus reference TRBV19 and TRBJ1-1, the full variable domain is DGGITQSPKYLFRKEGQNVTLSCEQNLNHDAMYWYRQDPGQGLRLIYYSQIVNDFQKGDIAEGYSVSREKKESFPLTVTSAQKNPTAFYLCASSLGTATEAFFGQGTRLTVV.

This clone is categorized as medium-sized. The chain carries TRBV28 and TRBJ2-7, with 7 bases identical to TRBD2. With V trimmed by 3 bases and J by 3 bases, 8 bases remained unmatched. The CDR3 runs 15 residues. Germline loops: CDR1 MDHEN, CDR2 SYDVKM. The chain's CDR3 is CASSLLGGSLYEQYF. CDR3 in DNA: TGTGCCAGCAGTTTGCTGGGGGGGAGTCTCTACGAGCAGTACTTC.

The J gene is TRBJ1-5, the V gene TRBV6-4, with a tentative D call TRBD1 (5 bases). Looked up from germline, CDR1 is MRHNA and CDR2 is SNTAGT. The CDR3 has 17 amino acids. V was shortened by 4 bases and J by 0 bases, with 16 bases between the two germline ends. In nucleotides, the CDR3 is TGTGCCAGCAGTGGGGGCCCGGGGGTGGTTAGCAATCAGCCCCAGCATTTT. Protein product: CASSGGPGVVSNQPQHF.

This clone was seen a few times. The chain carries TRBV27 and TRBJ2-5; D unresolved. This CDR3 contains 14 residues. Germline V CDR1 and CDR2: MNHEY, SMNVEV (reference sequence). The V gene lost 2 bases and the J gene lost 5 bases, with 12 bases spanning the gap. CDR3 in DNA: TGTGCCAGCAGTTTAGCTTGGGCCAAGGAGACCCAGTACTTC. Residues: CASSLAWAKETQYF.

Ten or more counts support this clone. Other DNA sequences of this sample code for an identical CDR3. The genes are TRBV7-8 and TRBJ1-1; D is perhaps TRBD1 (5 bases). The CDR3 extends over 16 amino acids. CDR1 is SGHVS, CDR2 FQNEAQ, per germline. Trimming shortened V by 5 bases and J by 6 bases, and 22 bases separated the two germline ends. CDR3 region: CASSLWTNAPGAEAFF. The CDR3 DNA is TGTGCCAGCAGCCTCTGGACAAACGCCCCTGGGGCTGAAGCTTTCTTT.

In its sample, this clone was seen many times. The chain combines TRBV7-3 with TRBJ2-4, with D perhaps matching TRBD2 (6 bases). Trimming left V 0 bases short and J 8 bases short, with 14 bases between. The CDR3 has 15 residues. Germline values: CDR1 SGHTA, CDR2 FQGTGA. The CDR3 sequence: CASSLTGLRGDIQYF. CDR3 in DNA: TGTGCCAGCAGCTTAACGGGACTTCGAGGGGACATTCAGTACTTC.